This T cell receptor (beta chain) was found in a study of vaccination and CD4 T cells after COVID-19. Overall study: The cells were exposed to overlapping spike peptides originating from SARS-CoV-2, HCoV-NL63, HCoV-OC43 and HCoV-229E for stimulation.

Cultured CD4+ T-cell DNA underwent Oncomine TCR Beta short-read sequencing. A single record per CDR3 protein comes from TCRdb applying MiXCR to the PCR reads. The repertoire holds around 20,000 distinct CDR3 sequences, with around 50% as singletons. Treatment specified: roughly 11-day PBMC culture with coronavirus spike peptide pools or control peptides (ViraFEST assay). After 10 days of culture, CD4+ T cells were negatively selected. Trimming left V 5 bases short and J 5 bases short, with 11 bases between. This CDR3 contains 12 residues. Germline V gene sequence: CDR1 GTSNPN, CDR2 SVGIG (reference sequence). This clonotype has only a few counts. Its specificity is unknown.

The rearrangement links TRBV30 to TRBJ2-3; D gene ambiguous. This receptor was taken from a human donor who had recovered from COVID-19. Material: CD4+ T cells from blood, cultured in vitro. The CDR3 DNA sequence: TGTGCCTGGGGTCTAGTGGAAGATACGCAGTATTTT. It codes for CAWGLVEDTQYF. Combining the CDR3 with reference TRBV30 and TRBJ2-3 gives the whole variable domain SQTIHQWPATLVQPVGSPLSLECTVEGTSNPNLYWYRQAAGRGLQLLFYSVGIGQISSEVPQNLSASRPQDRQFILSSKKLLLSDSGFYLCAWGLVEDTQYFGPGTRLTVL.